A selection of T cell receptor beta chains follows, all from one sample in a study of T cell responses to AZD1222 COVID-19 vaccine. The repertoire was sequenced with immunoSEQ multiplex PCR; TCRdb's copy has only in-frame clones and lacks some. Among 130,000 or so clones listed, 92% were seen once. Material: peripheral blood, obtained on day 0 of AZD1222 vaccination. Every receptor here comes from an adult in good health. CDR3s include the opening cysteine and the closing phenylalanine or tryptophan. D genes are given only for firm matches. Clone size is given for some rows only: seen once, a few or many times, or a class if the clone is expanded.

length	J	V	D	size	CDR3	DNA
16	TRBJ2-6	TRBV11-2	NA	NA	CASSPPLGSGANVLTF	TGTGCCAGCAGCCCACCTTTGGGCTCTGGGGCCAACGTCCTGACTTTC
12	TRBJ1-1	TRBV6-5	NA	NA	CASSFRGVEAFF	TGTGCCAGCAGTTTCCGGGGGGTTGAAGCTTTCTTT
14	TRBJ1-4	TRBV3-1/TRBV3-2	NA	NA	CASSAGTRNEKLFF	TGTGCCAGCAGCGCCGGGACAAGAAATGAAAAACTGTTTTTT
11	TRBJ2-5	TRBV2	NA	once	CASILQETQYF	TGTGCCAGCATTCTTCAAGAGACCCAGTACTTC
13	TRBJ1-1	TRBV4-3	NA	NA	CASSQAEYTEAFF	TGCGCCAGCAGCCAAGCGGAGTACACTGAAGCTTTCTTT
14	TRBJ2-7	TRBV5-1	TRBD1	once	CASRIGTVDYEQYF	TGCGCCAGCAGAATCGGGACAGTTGACTACGAGCAGTACTTC
16	TRBJ2-5	TRBV7-7	NA	NA	CASSLGSSQGWETQYF	TGTGCTAGCAGCTTGGGTTCGTCCCAAGGGTGGGAGACCCAGTACTTC
13	TRBJ2-7	TRBV7-2	NA	NA	CASSAPANYEQYF	TGTGCCAGCAGCGCGCCCGCTAATTACGAGCAGTACTTC
14	TRBJ2-1	TRBV4-3	NA	NA	CASSQDLGLDEQFF	TGCGCCAGCAGCCAAGATCTGGGGCTTGATGAGCAGTTCTTC
14	TRBJ1-2	TRBV6-5	NA	NA	CASSYSLGLYGYTF	TGTGCCAGCAGTTACTCTCTGGGACTCTATGGCTACACCTTC
15	TRBJ2-3	TRBV9	NA	NA	CASSVGFPITDTQYF	TGTGCCAGCAGCGTAGGGTTCCCGATCACAGATACGCAGTATTTT
14	TRBJ1-5	TRBV6-2/TRBV6-3	NA	NA	CASSYGRQRQPQHF	TGTGCCAGCAGTTACGGCCGGCAGCGGCAGCCCCAGCATTTT
21	TRBJ2-3	TRBV11-3	TRBD2	NA	CASSLEIRRLAAHISTDTQYF	TGTGCCAGCAGCTTAGAGATCCGAAGACTAGCGGCCCATATTAGCACAGATACGCAGTATTTT
16	TRBJ2-3	TRBV4-3	NA	NA	CASSAIGGGKTDTQYF	TGCGCCAGCAGCGCGATCGGAGGGGGGAAAACAGATACGCAGTATTTT
12	TRBJ2-5	TRBV7-9	NA	once	CASSLVKETQYF	TGTGCCAGCAGCTTAGTAAAAGAGACCCAGTACTTC
15	TRBJ1-2	TRBV5-4	TRBD1	NA	CASSFRTGPNYGYTF	TGTGCCAGCAGTTTTCGGACAGGCCCAAACTATGGCTACACCTTC
16	TRBJ2-7	TRBV4-1	TRBD1	NA	CASSQGGTGGGHEQYF	TGCGCCAGCAGCCAAGGAGGGACAGGGGGGGGCCACGAGCAGTACTTC
13	TRBJ2-7	TRBV7-2	NA	NA	CASSSGLTYEQYF	TGTGCCAGCAGCTCCGGATTGACCTACGAGCAGTACTTC
13	TRBJ1-1	TRBV5-6	NA	NA	CASSLSRGTEAFF	TGTGCCAGCAGCTTGAGTCGGGGGACTGAAGCTTTCTTT
14	TRBJ1-2	TRBV6-5	NA	NA	CASSYSSFGYGYTF	TGTGCCAGCAGTTACTCTTCCTTCGGGTATGGCTACACCTTC
13	TRBJ2-7	TRBV5-6	NA	once	CASSFGLFNEQYF	TGTGCCAGCAGCTTCGGCCTATTCAACGAGCAGTACTTC
16	TRBJ1-2	TRBV27	NA	NA	CASSLAGYGANYGYTF	TGTGCCAGCAGTTTAGCAGGGTACGGCGCTAACTATGGCTACACCTTC
14	TRBJ1-5	TRBV19	NA	NA	CASSTGQQYQPQHF	TGTGCCAGTAGTACGGGACAACAATATCAGCCCCAGCATTTT
12	TRBJ1-5	TRBV6-5	TRBD1	NA	CASGTGSQPQHF	TGTGCCAGCGGGACAGGAAGTCAGCCCCAGCATTTT
11	TRBJ2-5	TRBV28	NA	NA	CASRLQETQYF	TGTGCCAGCAGACTCCAAGAGACCCAGTACTTC
14	TRBJ1-4	TRBV19	NA	NA	CASSFAKYNEKLFF	TGTGCCAGTAGTTTCGCCAAGTATAATGAAAAACTGTTTTTT
16	TRBJ1-1	TRBV30	NA	few	CAWSRFVVTVLTEAFF	TGTGCCTGGAGTCGGTTCGTGGTTACAGTTCTCACTGAAGCTTTCTTT
14	TRBJ2-5	TRBV21-1	NA	NA	CASSKGDRQETQYF	TGTGCCAGCAGCAAAGGGGACAGACAAGAGACCCAGTACTTC
14	TRBJ1-6	TRBV7-2	TRBD1	once	CASSLGDQGAPLHF	TGTGCCAGCAGCTTAGGCGACCAGGGGGCACCCCTCCACTTT
13	TRBJ1-1	TRBV11-3	NA	NA	CASSFDSHTEAFF	TGTGCCAGCAGCTTTGACAGTCACACTGAAGCTTTCTTT
12	TRBJ2-5	TRBV19	NA	once	CASSIGQETQYF	TGTGCCAGTAGTATCGGGCAAGAGACCCAGTACTTC
15	TRBJ2-7	TRBV7-8	TRBD1	NA	CASSLWTGASYEQYF	TGTGCCAGCAGCCTCTGGACAGGGGCTTCCTACGAGCAGTACTTC
14	TRBJ1-2	TRBV10-3	TRBD1	NA	CAISEGYRGTGYTF	TGTGCCATCAGTGAGGGGTACAGGGGGACTGGCTACACCTTC
16	TRBJ2-4	TRBV9	NA	NA	CASSSNPPAGANIQYF	TGTGCCAGCAGCTCCAATCCTCCGGCGGGGGCAAACATTCAGTACTTC
14	TRBJ1-1	TRBV19	TRBD1	NA	CASSTRQGNTEAFF	TGTGCCAGTAGTACCCGACAGGGGAACACTGAAGCTTTCTTT
17	TRBJ1-3	TRBV9	TRBD1	NA	CASSVGWTGGSRNTIYF	TGTGCCAGCAGCGTCGGATGGACAGGGGGTTCCCGAAACACCATATATTTT
17	TRBJ2-5	TRBV9	NA	NA	CASSVARLGQARETQYF	TGTGCCAGCAGCGTAGCTCGGTTAGGACAAGCCCGAGAGACCCAGTACTTC
16	TRBJ2-7	TRBV6-2/TRBV6-3	TRBD1	NA	CASSENPGGSSYEQYF	TGTGCCAGCAGTGAGAATCCAGGGGGCTCATCCTACGAGCAGTACTTC
17	TRBJ2-1	TRBV7-2	TRBD2	NA	CASSRATSGGSYNEQFF	TGTGCCAGCAGCCGTGCGACTAGCGGGGGGAGTTACAATGAGCAGTTCTTC
13	TRBJ1-2	TRBV3-1/TRBV3-2	NA	few	CASSRGYNYGYTF	TGTGCCAGCAGCCGGGGATACAACTATGGCTACACCTTC
14	TRBJ2-2	TRBV29-1	NA	NA	CSVGRTGTAGELFF	TGCAGCGTTGGCCGGACGGGTACGGCCGGGGAGCTGTTTTTT
16	TRBJ1-5	TRBV27	TRBD1	NA	CASSLGRQGSNQPQHF	TGTGCCAGCAGTCTAGGTAGACAGGGGAGCAATCAGCCCCAGCATTTT
12	TRBJ1-1	TRBV19	TRBD1	NA	CASTETDREAFF	TGTGCCAGTACCGAAACGGACAGGGAAGCTTTCTTT
13	TRBJ2-7	TRBV7-3	NA	NA	CASRGGPGYEQYF	TGTGCCAGCCGTGGGGGGCCAGGCTACGAGCAGTACTTC
14	TRBJ1-4	TRBV9	TRBD1	NA	CASSVGTGNEKLFF	TGTGCCAGCAGCGTAGGGACAGGAAATGAAAAACTGTTTTTT
12	TRBJ1-6	TRBV7-2	NA	NA	CASRAEVWPLHF	TGTGCCAGCAGGGCTGAAGTTTGGCCCCTCCACTTT
16	TRBJ2-1	TRBV19	TRBD1	once	CASSINRGTGLKEQFF	TGTGCCAGTAGTATTAATCGGGGGACAGGGTTGAAAGAGCAGTTCTTC
18	TRBJ1-2	TRBV19	NA	NA	CASSHIFDHIRSSYGYTF	TGTGCCAGTAGTCACATTTTTGATCACATACGTTCCAGTTATGGCTACACCTTC
16	TRBJ2-3	TRBV11-2	TRBD2	NA	CASSHSSGGAGDTQYF	TGTGCCAGCAGCCACTCTAGCGGGGGGGCCGGAGATACGCAGTATTTT
18	TRBJ1-6	TRBV4-1	TRBD1	NA	CASSHRRDRAEGNSPLHF	TGCGCCAGCAGCCACCGCCGGGACAGGGCCGAGGGTAATTCACCCCTCCACTTT
14	TRBJ1-2	TRBV30	NA	NA	CAPQWGQVNYGYTF	TGTGCCCCCCAATGGGGTCAGGTTAACTATGGCTACACCTTC
15	TRBJ2-5	TRBV3-1/TRBV3-2	TRBD2	NA	CASRGTSGGLGTQYF	TGTGCCAGCAGAGGGACTAGCGGGGGATTGGGAACCCAGTACTTC
15	TRBJ1-3	TRBV3-1/TRBV3-2	NA	NA	CASSQDWSSGNTIYF	TGTGCCAGCAGCCAAGATTGGAGCTCTGGAAACACCATATATTTT
13	TRBJ2-5	TRBV6-5	NA	NA	CASSYYPSGTQYF	TGTGCCAGCAGTTACTATCCTAGTGGGACCCAGTACTTC